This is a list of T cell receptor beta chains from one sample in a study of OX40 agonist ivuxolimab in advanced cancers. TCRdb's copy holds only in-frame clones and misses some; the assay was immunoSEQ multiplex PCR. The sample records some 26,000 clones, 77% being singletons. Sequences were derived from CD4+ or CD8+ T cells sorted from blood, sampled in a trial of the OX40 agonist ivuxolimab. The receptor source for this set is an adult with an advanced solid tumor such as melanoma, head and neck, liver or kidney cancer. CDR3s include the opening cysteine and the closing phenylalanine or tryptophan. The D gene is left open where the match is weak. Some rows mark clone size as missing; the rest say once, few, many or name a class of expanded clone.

CDR3 protein: CAISPAALTDTQYF
CDR3 DNA: TGTGCCATTTCCCCGGCAGCTTTAACAGATACGCAGTATTTT
clone size: .
V gene: TRBV28
J gene: TRBJ2-3
D gene: .

CDR3 protein: CASSRSRGAKNIQYF
CDR3 DNA: TGTGCTAGCAGCCGAAGTCGAGGGGCCAAAAACATTCAGTACTTC
clone size: .
V gene: TRBV7-7
J gene: TRBJ2-4
D gene: .

CDR3 protein: CASSLGQGALPQYF
CDR3 DNA: TGTGCCAGCAGCCTTGGACAGGGGGCTCTCCCGCAGTACTTC
clone size: .
V gene: TRBV5-6
J gene: TRBJ2-7
D gene: TRBD1

CDR3 protein: CASSNIRGSGQIEQFF
CDR3 DNA: TGTGCCAGTAGTAATATTAGAGGGTCAGGGCAGATCGAGCAGTTCTTC
clone size: .
V gene: TRBV19
J gene: TRBJ2-1
D gene: .

CDR3 protein: CASRGDRGSETQYF
CDR3 DNA: TGTGCAAGCAGGGGGGACAGGGGATCGGAGACCCAGTACTTC
clone size: .
V gene: TRBV6-5
J gene: TRBJ2-5
D gene: TRBD1

CDR3 protein: CASSSPRAPDTQYF
CDR3 DNA: TGTGCCAGCAGTTCCCCCAGGGCCCCAGATACGCAGTATTTT
clone size: .
V gene: TRBV9
J gene: TRBJ2-3
D gene: .

CDR3 protein: CASSRDPYGGTQYF
CDR3 DNA: TGTGCCAGCAGTCGGGACCCTTACGGAGGGACCCAGTACTTC
clone size: .
V gene: TRBV6-6
J gene: TRBJ2-5
D gene: .

CDR3 protein: CASSFGQGAGTEAFF
CDR3 DNA: TGCGCCAGCAGCTTTGGACAGGGGGCAGGGACTGAAGCTTTCTTT
clone size: .
V gene: TRBV5-1
J gene: TRBJ1-1
D gene: TRBD1

CDR3 protein: CAYPSVSTDTQYF
CDR3 DNA: TGTGCCTATCCAAGCGTTAGCACAGATACGCAGTATTTT
clone size: .
V gene: TRBV2
J gene: TRBJ2-3
D gene: .

CDR3 protein: CASSLWLAGGSQETQYF
CDR3 DNA: TGTGCCAGCAGCTTGTGGCTAGCGGGGGGATCTCAAGAGACCCAGTACTTC
clone size: .
V gene: TRBV5-6
J gene: TRBJ2-5
D gene: TRBD2

CDR3 protein: CASSETWTGAIYEQYF
CDR3 DNA: TGTGCCAGCAGTGAAACATGGACAGGGGCGATCTACGAGCAGTACTTC
clone size: .
V gene: TRBV6-1
J gene: TRBJ2-7
D gene: TRBD1

CDR3 protein: CASCTGTGRNTGELFF
CDR3 DNA: TGTGCCAGTTGCACCGGGACAGGGAGGAACACCGGGGAGCTGTTTTTT
clone size: .
V gene: TRBV19
J gene: TRBJ2-2
D gene: TRBD1

CDR3 protein: CASSFRSSRAYNEQFF
CDR3 DNA: TGTGCCAGCAGCTTTCGAAGTAGCAGGGCCTACAATGAGCAGTTCTTC
clone size: .
V gene: TRBV5-6
J gene: TRBJ2-1
D gene: .

CDR3 protein: CASSFLGRGPKNIQYF
CDR3 DNA: TGCGCCAGCAGCTTCCTCGGCAGGGGGCCCAAAAACATTCAGTACTTC
clone size: once
V gene: TRBV5-1
J gene: TRBJ2-4
D gene: TRBD1

CDR3 protein: CATSRADQPQHF
CDR3 DNA: TGTGCCACCAGCAGAGCAGATCAGCCCCAGCATTTT
clone size: once
V gene: TRBV15
J gene: TRBJ1-5
D gene: .

CDR3 protein: CASSPGVVGYEQYF
CDR3 DNA: TGTGCCAGCAGCCCCGGAGTGGTCGGCTACGAGCAGTACTTC
clone size: .
V gene: TRBV11-2
J gene: TRBJ2-7
D gene: .

CDR3 protein: CASSLPLAGTGELFF
CDR3 DNA: TGCGCCAGCAGCTTGCCCCTAGCGGGCACCGGGGAGCTGTTTTTT
clone size: .
V gene: TRBV5-1
J gene: TRBJ2-2
D gene: TRBD2

CDR3 protein: CSVERSDEQFF
CDR3 DNA: TGCAGCGTTGAAAGGAGCGATGAGCAGTTCTTC
clone size: .
V gene: TRBV29-1
J gene: TRBJ2-1
D gene: .

CDR3 protein: CASSLVEGFNYGYTF
CDR3 DNA: TGTGCCAGCAGCTTAGTGGAGGGTTTTAACTATGGCTACACCTTC
clone size: .
V gene: TRBV7-2
J gene: TRBJ1-2
D gene: .

CDR3 protein: CASRLGDSYNEQFF
CDR3 DNA: TGTGCCAGCAGACTAGGGGACAGTTACAATGAGCAGTTCTTC
clone size: .
V gene: TRBV28
J gene: TRBJ2-1
D gene: TRBD1

CDR3 protein: CASSLVPGTGGVNSPLHF
CDR3 DNA: TGCGCCAGCAGCTTGGTGCCGGGGACAGGGGGCGTCAATTCACCCCTCCACTTT
clone size: .
V gene: TRBV5-1
J gene: TRBJ1-6
D gene: TRBD1

CDR3 protein: CASSAFGNTPEAFF
CDR3 DNA: TGTGCCAGCAGTGCTTTTGGTAACACCCCTGAAGCTTTCTTT
clone size: once
V gene: TRBV6-1
J gene: TRBJ1-1
D gene: .

CDR3 protein: CASGQGFGTQYF
CDR3 DNA: TGTGCTAGTGGCCAGGGATTTGGGACCCAGTACTTC
clone size: .
V gene: TRBV12-5
J gene: TRBJ2-5
D gene: .

CDR3 protein: CASATAGRQLDGYTF
CDR3 DNA: TGTGCCAGCGCCACCGCCGGCAGGCAGTTAGATGGCTACACCTTC
clone size: .
V gene: TRBV28
J gene: TRBJ1-2
D gene: .

CDR3 protein: CASSPRSTGEYEQYF
CDR3 DNA: TGTGCCAGCTCACCAAGGAGTACAGGCGAATACGAGCAGTACTTC
clone size: .
V gene: TRBV18
J gene: TRBJ2-7
D gene: .

CDR3 protein: CASSKAARAYQPQHF
CDR3 DNA: TGTGCCAGCAGCAAAGCTGCGAGGGCCTATCAGCCCCAGCATTTT
clone size: .
V gene: TRBV21-1
J gene: TRBJ1-5
D gene: .

CDR3 protein: CASSLEYSNQPQHF
CDR3 DNA: TGTGCCAGCAGCTTGGAGTATAGCAATCAGCCCCAGCATTTT
clone size: .
V gene: TRBV7-2
J gene: TRBJ1-5
D gene: .

CDR3 protein: CASSLAGLGHAGGRGEQFF
CDR3 DNA: TGTGCCAGCAGCTTAGCAGGACTAGGCCATGCTGGGGGGAGGGGTGAGCAGTTCTTC
clone size: once
V gene: TRBV7-8
J gene: TRBJ2-1
D gene: TRBD2

CDR3 protein: CATSRAGEAYEQYF
CDR3 DNA: TGTGCCACCAGCAGAGCGGGAGAAGCCTACGAGCAGTACTTC
clone size: many
V gene: TRBV15
J gene: TRBJ2-7
D gene: .

CDR3 protein: CASSQATSGSYNEQFF
CDR3 DNA: TGCGCCAGCAGCCAAGCGACTAGCGGGAGTTACAATGAGCAGTTCTTC
clone size: few
V gene: TRBV4-3
J gene: TRBJ2-1
D gene: TRBD2

CDR3 protein: CASSVGFGSVADTQYF
CDR3 DNA: TGTGCCAGCAGTGTAGGGTTTGGGTCCGTTGCAGATACGCAGTATTTT
clone size: once
V gene: TRBV2
J gene: TRBJ2-3
D gene: .

CDR3 protein: CASSFIGQGYEQYF
CDR3 DNA: TGTGCCAGCAGCTTCATTGGACAGGGCTACGAGCAGTACTTC
clone size: .
V gene: TRBV5-6
J gene: TRBJ2-7
D gene: TRBD1

CDR3 protein: CASSLDGRLPEAFF
CDR3 DNA: TGCGCCAGCAGCCTGGACGGGCGTCTACCTGAAGCTTTCTTT
clone size: .
V gene: TRBV4-3
J gene: TRBJ1-1
D gene: .

CDR3 protein: CASSGGRSYNEQFF
CDR3 DNA: TGTGCCAGCAGCGGGGGGCGGTCGTACAATGAGCAGTTCTTC
clone size: few
V gene: TRBV5-4
J gene: TRBJ2-1
D gene: .

CDR3 protein: CASRELANNEQFF
CDR3 DNA: TGTGCCAGTCGAGAACTAGCGAACAATGAGCAGTTCTTC
clone size: once
V gene: TRBV19
J gene: TRBJ2-1
D gene: TRBD2

CDR3 protein: CASSLGTSGPGVTDTQYF
CDR3 DNA: TGTGCCAGCAGCTTAGGGACGTCCGGACCAGGGGTTACAGATACGCAGTATTTT
clone size: large
V gene: TRBV7-6
J gene: TRBJ2-3
D gene: .

CDR3 protein: CASSRRGSGANVLTF
CDR3 DNA: TGTGCCAGCAGCCGTAGGGGCTCTGGGGCCAACGTCCTGACTTTC
clone size: .
V gene: TRBV13
J gene: TRBJ2-6
D gene: .

CDR3 protein: CSVAGSRTVNTEAFF
CDR3 DNA: TGCAGCGTTGCGGGCTCGCGGACTGTGAACACTGAAGCTTTCTTT
clone size: .
V gene: TRBV29-1
J gene: TRBJ1-1
D gene: .

CDR3 protein: CASQGQGGNTGELFF
CDR3 DNA: TGTGCCAGCCAAGGACAGGGAGGGAACACCGGGGAGCTGTTTTTT
clone size: .
V gene: TRBV25-1
J gene: TRBJ2-2
D gene: TRBD1

CDR3 protein: CAGFNRVRTQYF
CDR3 DNA: TGCGCCGGATTTAACAGGGTCCGTACGCAGTATTTT
clone size: .
V gene: TRBV10-1
J gene: TRBJ2-3
D gene: .

CDR3 protein: CASRRDTYYQPQHF
CDR3 DNA: TGTGCCAGTCGCCGGGACACATATTATCAGCCCCAGCATTTT
clone size: few
V gene: TRBV19
J gene: TRBJ1-5
D gene: .

CDR3 protein: CASSDTGQALYGYTF
CDR3 DNA: TGTGCCAGCAGTGACACCGGACAGGCTCTCTATGGCTACACCTTC
clone size: few
V gene: TRBV6-4
J gene: TRBJ1-2
D gene: TRBD1

CDR3 protein: CASSYLSDNSGNTIYF
CDR3 DNA: TGTGCCAGCAGTTACCTCAGTGATAACTCTGGAAACACCATATATTTT
clone size: .
V gene: TRBV6-5
J gene: TRBJ1-3
D gene: .

CDR3 protein: CASSSGSGRETQYF
CDR3 DNA: TGTGCCAGCAGCTCCGGGTCGGGGAGGGAGACCCAGTACTTC
clone size: .
V gene: TRBV5-5
J gene: TRBJ2-5
D gene: .

CDR3 protein: CASSGGGWTEAFF
CDR3 DNA: TGCGCCAGCAGTGGGGGGGGATGGACTGAAGCTTTCTTT
clone size: .
V gene: TRBV10-2
J gene: TRBJ1-1
D gene: .

CDR3 protein: CASSVDDRWDYGYTF
CDR3 DNA: TGTGCCAGCAGCGTAGATGACAGATGGGACTATGGCTACACCTTC
clone size: .
V gene: TRBV9
J gene: TRBJ1-2
D gene: .

CDR3 protein: CASSPYLRNTEAFF
CDR3 DNA: TGCGCCAGCAGCCCTTACCTGAGGAACACTGAAGCTTTCTTT
clone size: .
V gene: TRBV4-1
J gene: TRBJ1-1
D gene: .

CDR3 protein: CASSEMGGGRDTQYF
CDR3 DNA: TGCGCCAGCAGTGAGATGGGGGGGGGCCGGGATACGCAGTATTTT
clone size: once
V gene: TRBV10-1
J gene: TRBJ2-3
D gene: .

CDR3 protein: CASSLTGGLKGTEAFF
CDR3 DNA: TGTGCCAGCAGCTTGACAGGGGGCTTAAAAGGCACTGAAGCTTTCTTT
clone size: .
V gene: TRBV5-5
J gene: TRBJ1-1
D gene: TRBD1

CDR3 protein: CASSLGYEQYF
CDR3 DNA: TGTGCCAGCAGCTTGGGATACGAGCAGTACTTC
clone size: .
V gene: TRBV4-2
J gene: TRBJ2-7
D gene: .

CDR3 protein: CASSFHRTSGRYNEQFF
CDR3 DNA: TGTGCCAGCAGTTTCCACCGGACTAGCGGGCGATACAATGAGCAGTTCTTC
clone size: .
V gene: TRBV28
J gene: TRBJ2-1
D gene: TRBD2

CDR3 protein: CAWKIRDRQETQYF
CDR3 DNA: TGTGCCTGGAAAATCCGGGACAGGCAAGAGACCCAGTACTTC
clone size: .
V gene: TRBV30
J gene: TRBJ2-5
D gene: TRBD1

CDR3 protein: CASSYTGLTEQYF
CDR3 DNA: TGTGCCAGCAGCTATACAGGGCTGACCGAGCAGTACTTC
clone size: .
V gene: TRBV5-4
J gene: TRBJ2-7
D gene: .

CDR3 protein: CASSAQTGGRTEAFF
CDR3 DNA: TGTGCCAGCAGCGCACAAACAGGGGGTCGTACTGAAGCTTTCTTT
clone size: .
V gene: TRBV7-9
J gene: TRBJ1-1
D gene: TRBD1

CDR3 protein: CASSVVALNTEAFF
CDR3 DNA: TGTGCCAGCAGCGTAGTCGCCCTGAACACTGAAGCTTTCTTT
clone size: .
V gene: TRBV9
J gene: TRBJ1-1
D gene: .